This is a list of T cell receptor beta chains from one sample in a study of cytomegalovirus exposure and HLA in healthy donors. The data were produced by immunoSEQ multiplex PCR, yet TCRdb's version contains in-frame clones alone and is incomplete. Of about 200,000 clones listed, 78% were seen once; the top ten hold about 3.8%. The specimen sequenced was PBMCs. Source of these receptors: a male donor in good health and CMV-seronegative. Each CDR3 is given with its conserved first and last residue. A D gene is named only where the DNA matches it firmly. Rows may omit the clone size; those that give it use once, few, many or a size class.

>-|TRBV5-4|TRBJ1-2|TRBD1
CASSPGQGTIPLYYGYTF
TGTGCCAGCAGCCCGGGACAGGGCACAATCCCTCTGTACTATGGCTACACCTTC
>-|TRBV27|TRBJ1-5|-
CASSLSPNQPQHF
TGTGCCAGCAGTTTATCTCCGAATCAGCCCCAGCATTTT
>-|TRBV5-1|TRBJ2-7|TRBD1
CASARTGSYEQYF
TGCGCCAGTGCTAGGACAGGGAGCTACGAGCAGTACTTC
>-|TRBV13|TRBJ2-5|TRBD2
CASSTPRTSGSSETQYF
TGTGCCAGCAGCACCCCCAGGACTAGCGGGAGCTCGGAGACCCAGTACTTC
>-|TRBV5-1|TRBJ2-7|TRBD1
CASSLQGPSYEQYF
TGCGCCAGCAGCTTACAGGGGCCCTCCTACGAGCAGTACTTC
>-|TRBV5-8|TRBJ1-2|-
CASSFLGYPF
TGTGCCAGCAGCTTTTTGGGCTACCCCTTC
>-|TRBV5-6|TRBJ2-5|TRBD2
CASSQASGDQETQYF
TGTGCCAGCAGCCAAGCTAGCGGAGACCAAGAGACCCAGTACTTC
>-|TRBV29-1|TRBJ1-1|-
CSAGRGLANTEAFF
TGCAGCGCTGGAAGGGGACTGGCGAACACTGAAGCTTTCTTT
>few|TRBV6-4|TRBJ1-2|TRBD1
CASSLGTGWIDTF
TGTGCCAGCAGTTTAGGGACAGGGTGGATTGACACCTTC
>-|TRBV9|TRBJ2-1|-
CASSASLTRLRFPGGEQFF
TGTGCCAGCAGCGCCTCCCTGACTAGACTAAGATTCCCCGGTGGTGAGCAGTTCTTC
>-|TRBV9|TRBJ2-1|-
CASSVEAGAYNEQFF
TGTGCCAGCAGCGTAGAGGCAGGGGCCTACAATGAGCAGTTCTTC
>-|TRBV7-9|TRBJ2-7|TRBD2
CASSSTGTSVSEQYF
TGTGCCAGCAGCTCTACCGGGACTAGCGTTTCGGAGCAGTACTTC
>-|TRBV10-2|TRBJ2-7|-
CASSESGGTYEQYF
TGCGCCAGCAGTGAGTCGGGAGGAACCTACGAGCAGTACTTC
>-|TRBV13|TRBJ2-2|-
CASSPLGGTGELFF
TGTGCCAGCAGCCCCCTGGGGGGCACCGGGGAGCTGTTTTTT
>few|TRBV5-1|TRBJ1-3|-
CASSPGRGLAGNTIYF
TGCGCCAGCAGCCCAGGCAGGGGTTTGGCTGGAAACACCATATATTTT
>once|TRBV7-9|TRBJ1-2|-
CASSPLAGTGYGYTF
TGTGCCAGCAGCCCCTTGGCAGGAACTGGATATGGCTACACCTTC
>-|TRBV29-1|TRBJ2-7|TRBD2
CSVRTSGRSYEQYF
TGCAGCGTTAGGACTAGCGGGAGGTCCTACGAGCAGTACTTC
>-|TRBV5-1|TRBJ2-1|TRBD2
CASRLGLAGAQNYNEQFF
TGCGCCAGCAGATTAGGACTAGCGGGAGCACAAAACTACAATGAGCAGTTCTTC
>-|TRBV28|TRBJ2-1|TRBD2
CASSPGVAGYNEQFF
TGTGCCAGCAGTCCAGGAGTAGCGGGATACAATGAGCAGTTCTTC
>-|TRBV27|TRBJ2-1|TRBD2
CASSFPGLAGGPGEQFF
TGTGCCAGCAGTTTTCCGGGACTAGCGGGAGGGCCAGGTGAGCAGTTCTTC
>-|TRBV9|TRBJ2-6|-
CASSPLTGDTGANVLTF
TGTGCCAGCAGCCCCCTTACGGGAGATACCGGGGCCAACGTCCTGACTTTC
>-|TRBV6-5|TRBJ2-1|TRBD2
CASLPIAGAYNEQFF
TGTGCCAGCTTACCTATAGCGGGAGCCTACAATGAGCAGTTCTTC
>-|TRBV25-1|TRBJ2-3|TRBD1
CASSGRTGFTDTQYF
TGTGCCAGCAGTGGGCGGACAGGCTTCACAGATACGCAGTATTTT
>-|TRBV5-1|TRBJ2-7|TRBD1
CASSLSGQGILYEQYF
TGCGCCAGCAGCTTAAGCGGACAGGGGATTCTCTACGAGCAGTACTTC
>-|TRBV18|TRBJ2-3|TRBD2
CASSPPWGAGGTDTQYF
TGTGCCAGCTCACCGCCTTGGGGAGCGGGGGGCACAGATACGCAGTATTTT
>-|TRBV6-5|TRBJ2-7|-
CASRARGGGTYEQYF
TGTGCCAGCAGAGCTAGGGGAGGTGGGACGTACGAGCAGTACTTC
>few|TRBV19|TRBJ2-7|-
CASSIGSSDAYEQYF
TGTGCCAGTAGTATAGGCTCTAGCGACGCCTACGAGCAGTACTTC
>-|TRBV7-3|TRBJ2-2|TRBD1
CASSRMTGGSGELFF
TGTGCCAGCAGCAGGATGACAGGGGGCAGCGGGGAGCTGTTTTTT
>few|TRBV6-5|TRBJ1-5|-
CASSYSTDYQPQHF
TGTGCCAGCAGTTACTCGACAGACTATCAGCCCCAGCATTTT
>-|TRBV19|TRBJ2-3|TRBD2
CASSMGLAGGPDTQYF
TGTGCCAGTAGTATGGGACTAGCGGGAGGGCCAGATACGCAGTATTTT
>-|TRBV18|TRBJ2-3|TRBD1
CASSDRQGSTDTQYF
TGTGCCAGCTCAGATCGACAGGGGAGCACAGATACGCAGTATTTT
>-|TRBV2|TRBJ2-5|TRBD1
CASREQGYQETQYF
TGTGCCAGCAGGGAACAGGGGTACCAAGAGACCCAGTACTTC
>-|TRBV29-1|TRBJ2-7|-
CSIERGAGEQYF
TGCAGCATTGAACGAGGAGCCGGCGAGCAGTACTTC
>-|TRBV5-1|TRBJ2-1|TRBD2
CASSLTLAGSSYNEQFF
TGCGCCAGCAGCTTGACGCTAGCGGGAAGCTCCTACAATGAGCAGTTCTTC
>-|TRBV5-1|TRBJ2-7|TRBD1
CASSLGTGWYEQYF
TGCGCCAGCAGCTTGGGGACAGGGTGGTACGAGCAGTACTTC
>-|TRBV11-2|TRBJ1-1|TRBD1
CASRPQGRTGAEAFF
TGTGCCAGCCGACCCCAAGGACGGACAGGAGCTGAAGCTTTCTTT
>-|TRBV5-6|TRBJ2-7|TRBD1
CASSPGTVAPSYEQYF
TGTGCCAGCAGCCCGGGGACAGTCGCCCCGTCCTACGAGCAGTACTTC
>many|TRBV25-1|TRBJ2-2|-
CASHGGTTGELFF
TGTGCCAGCCACGGAGGAACCACCGGGGAGCTGTTTTTT
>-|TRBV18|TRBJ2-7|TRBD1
CASSPGQATYEQYF
TGTGCCAGCTCACCCGGACAGGCTACCTACGAGCAGTACTTC
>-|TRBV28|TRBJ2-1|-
CASSSPGPSYNEQFF
TGTGCCAGCAGTTCCCCAGGGCCCTCCTACAATGAGCAGTTCTTC
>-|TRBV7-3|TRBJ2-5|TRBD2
CASSVTGLGGETQYF
TGTGCCAGCAGCGTCACGGGACTAGGCGGGGAGACCCAGTACTTC
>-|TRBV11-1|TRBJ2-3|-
CASSLLPGADTQYF
TGTGCCAGCAGCTTACTTCCAGGGGCAGATACGCAGTATTTT
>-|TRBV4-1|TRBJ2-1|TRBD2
CASSQGRGDEQFF
TGCGCCAGCAGCCAAGGTCGGGGGGATGAGCAGTTCTTC
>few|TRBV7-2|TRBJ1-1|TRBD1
CASSSRTGARGVEAFF
TGTGCCAGCAGCTCAAGGACAGGGGCTCGGGGGGTAGAAGCTTTCTTT
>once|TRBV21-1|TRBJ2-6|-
CAMDTSGANVLTF
TGTGCCATGGACACGTCTGGGGCCAACGTCCTGACTTTC
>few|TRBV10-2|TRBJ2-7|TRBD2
CASSEWASGTLEQYF
TGCGCCAGCAGTGAGTGGGCTAGCGGGACTCTCGAGCAGTACTTC
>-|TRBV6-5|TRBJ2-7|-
CASSYSRLGGNEQYF
TGTGCCAGCAGTTACTCTAGACTCGGAGGGAACGAGCAGTACTTC
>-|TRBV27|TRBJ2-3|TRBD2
CASSLRLAGATDTQYF
TGTGCCAGCAGTTTAAGGCTAGCGGGCGCCACAGATACGCAGTATTTT
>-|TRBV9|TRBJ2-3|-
CASSVGTVRRSDTQYF
TGTGCCAGCAGCGTAGGTACGGTCCGGCGGTCTGATACGCAGTATTTT
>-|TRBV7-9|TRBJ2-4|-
CASSSQRLSLAKNIQYF
TGTGCCAGCAGCTCCCAAAGACTAAGTCTAGCCAAAAACATTCAGTACTTC
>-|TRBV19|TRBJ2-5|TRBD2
CASSMRVGGRGGETQYF
TGTGCCAGTAGTATGCGAGTTGGAGGGAGGGGAGGAGAGACCCAGTACTTC
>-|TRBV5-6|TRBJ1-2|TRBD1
CASSHRTGGSGYTF
TGTGCCAGCAGTCACCGAACAGGGGGCTCTGGCTACACCTTC